The 15 T cell receptor beta chains below come from one sample, sequenced in a study of human T cells and chemical hapten exposure. TCRdb re-analysed the RACE reads in MiXCR, keeping a single row per CDR3 protein. The data show tens of thousands of distinct CDR3 sequences, roughly 11% seen once. Time point: patch test 3, about 24 weeks after DPC sensitization. Treatment described: therapeutic diphenylcyclopropenone sensitization with weekly scalp DPC. The material was whole blood, obtained in connection with sensitization to the hapten diphenylcyclopropenone (DPC). Receptors originate from a woman aged 30 to 39 with alopecia areata. Some clones in this sample may be carry-over from other donors' samples.

This clonotype was picked up a small number of times. The chain carries TRBV20-1 and TRBJ1-5; TRBD1 agrees at 8 bases. Germline-derived CDR1 and CDR2 are DFQATT and SNEGSKA (reference sequence). This CDR3 has 12 amino acids. Unmatched junction bases numbered 1, after V lost 5 bases and J lost 4 bases. This CDR3 reads CSAGQGNQPQHF. The CDR3 DNA reads as TGCAGTGCTGGACAGGGAAATCAGCCCCAGCATTTT.

Regarding this clonotype: No conserved phenylalanine or tryptophan ends this CDR3, so it is likely a read error. The chain recombines TRBV29-1 with TRBJ1-2; 9 nucleotides line up with TRBD1. Trimming cost V 7 bases and J 6 bases; bases outside gene matches: 3. Per germline, CDR1 SQVTM and CDR2 ANQGSEA. The CDR3 is 11 residues long. CDR3 in amino acids: CSGGTGNGYTS. As DNA, the CDR3 is TGCAGCGGCGGGACAGGGAATGGCTACACCTCC.

This clonotype was picked up a small number of times. V and J are TRBV12-2 and TRBJ2-7; the table's TRBD2 call for D was not verified on the DNA. TRBV12-2 is a recognized pseudogene. The CDR3 length is 16 residues. In DNA, the CDR3 is TGTGCAAGTCGCTTAAGAAGCGGACTAGCGACCTACGAGCAGTACGTC. Its translation is CASRLRSGLATYEQYV.

The V and J genes are TRBV6-2 or TRBV6-3 and TRBJ2-2; 7 bases are shared with TRBD1. The V segment lost 5 bases and the J segment 6 bases; nucleotides outside the gene matches: 9. This CDR3 is 15 amino acids long. Germline V lookup: CDR1 MNHEY, CDR2 SVGEGT. In nucleotides, the CDR3 is TGTGCCAGCAGTCAACTCAGACAGGGCCCCGGGGAGCTGTTTTTT. Amino acids: CASSQLRQGPGELFF.

This clonotype was counted a few times. V usage is TRBV28 and J usage is TRBJ1-2, with 7 nucleotides matching TRBD1. J gave up 4 bases and V 5 bases, and 10 bases lay outside the gene matches. Germline V lookup: CDR1 MDHEN, CDR2 SYDVKM. The CDR3 is 15 residues long. The CDR3 loop reads CASSRYRDSGYGYTF. The CDR3, as DNA: TGTGCCAGCAGTAGGTACCGGGACAGCGGCTATGGCTACACCTTC.

This clonotype was seen at least ten times. The CDR3 coding sequence is TGTGCCAGCACCCGGACAGGGGACAGCTATGGCTACACCTTC. Its protein product is CASTRTGDSYGYTF. The chain carries TRBV6-6 and TRBJ1-2; 9 bases fit TRBD1. V dropped 7 bases and J dropped 4; count of bases not matched to a gene: 7. Germline values: CDR1 MNHNY, CDR2 SVGAGI (reference sequence). CDR3 size: 14 residues.

This clonotype was counted a few times. V is TRBV7-2 and J is TRBJ1-1; D uncertain. Trimming cost V 5 bases and J 4 bases, with 14 bases left between them. Germline V gene sequence: CDR1 SGHTA, CDR2 FQGNSA. This CDR3 region has 14 residues. CDR3 in amino acids: CASSRGLMGTEAFF. The CDR3 DNA reads TGTGCCAGCAGCCGAGGACTAATGGGCACTGAAGCTTTCTTT.

This clonotype was observed a handful of times. The CDR3 loop is CASSSTKTGSYNSPLHF. The CDR3 bases are TGTGCCAGCAGTTCTACCAAAACAGGTTCCTATAATTCACCCCTCCACTTT. V gene TRBV28 combines with J gene TRBJ1-6; tentative D call: TRBD1 (5 bases). The CDR3 extends over 17 amino acids. The V end lost 4 bases, the J end lost 1 base, and 14 bases lay between the germline ends. Germline V gene lookup returns CDR1 MDHEN and CDR2 SYDVKM.

Concerning this clonotype itself: With a much larger clone just one base away, this may be a read error. This chain connects TRBV21-1 to TRBJ1-5; TRBD1 was called by the table and not checked on the DNA. TRBV21-1 is labeled a pseudogene. The CDR3 consists of 19 residues. The CDR3 nucleotides are TGTGCCAGCAACAAAGAGAGGGACACGAGGTGGTATAGCAAACAGCCCCAGCATTTT. Translation gives CASNKERDTRWYSKQPQHF.

This clonotype showed up many times. CDR3 sequence: CASSSGTGVSTEAFF. CDR3 nucleotide sequence: TGCGCCAGCAGCTCGGGGACAGGGGTGAGCACTGAAGCTTTCTTT. The chain recombines TRBV5-1 with TRBJ1-1, with TRBD1 identical over 10 bases. Germline V gene lookup returns CDR1 SGHRS and CDR2 YFSETQ. Losses at the gene ends were 3 bases for V and 4 bases for J; bases not matched to a gene: 6. The CDR3 runs to 15 residues.

This clonotype occurred many times. The chain carries TRBV20-1 and TRBJ1-1; weak D call: TRBD1 (6 bases). The ends were cut back, 5 bases at V and 6 bases at J, with 19 bases in the middle. The germline gives CDR1 DFQATT, CDR2 SNEGSKA (reference sequence). The CDR3 covers 14 residues. Here the CDR3 DNA reads TGCAGTGCTCAAAAGCCAGGGGAGTGGTCTGAAGCTTTCTTT. Its translation: CSAQKPGEWSEAFF.

The gene calls are TRBV12-3 or TRBV12-4 and TRBJ1-1; D perhaps matches TRBD1 (6 bases). The ends were cut back, 1 base at V and 12 bases at J, with 15 bases in the middle. The length of the CDR3 is 13 residues. The CDR3 sequence is CASSLGGAGISFF. Here the CDR3 DNA reads TGTGCCAGCAGTTTAGGGGGGGCAGGTATTTCTTTCTTT.

The CDR3 nucleotides are TGCAGCGTTGATCAGAATGAGCAGTTCTTC. Its translation is CSVDQNEQFF. This rearrangement joins TRBV29-1 to TRBJ2-1; unclear D gene. The V gene's germline CDR1 is SQVTM and CDR2 ANQGSEA. The CDR3 is made up of 10 amino acids. The ends were cut back, 3 bases at V and 7 bases at J, with 4 bases in the middle.

This clonotype was seen ten or more times. The rearrangement uses TRBV2 and TRBJ1-1, with unresolved D. The ends were cut back, 7 bases at V and 6 bases at J, with 15 bases in the middle. This CDR3 has 13 residues. Germline-derived CDR1 and CDR2 are SNHLY and FYNNEI. The CDR3 sequence is CASTFQQRAEAFF. CDR3 DNA sequence: TGTGCCAGCACCTTCCAGCAGCGGGCTGAAGCTTTCTTT. The full variable domain, with the rest looked up from reference TRBV2 and TRBJ1-1, is EPEVTQTPSHQVTQMGQEVILRCVPISNHLYFYWYRQILGQKVEFLVSFYNNEISEKSEIFDDQFSVERPDGSNFTLKIRSTKLEDSAMYFCASTFQQRAEAFFGQGTRLTVV.

This clonotype came up once. At one end, the junction sequence differs from germline, possibly due to a read error. This chain connects TRBV20-1 to TRBJ2-1; 8 nucleotides align to TRBD2. Germline-derived CDR1 and CDR2 are DFQATT and SNEGSKA (reference sequence). This CDR3 has 15 residues. This chain's CDR3 is CSARGLTSGYNEQFF. The CDR3 region has the DNA TGCAGTGCCAGAGGACTTACTAGCGGCTACAATGAGCAGTTCTTC.